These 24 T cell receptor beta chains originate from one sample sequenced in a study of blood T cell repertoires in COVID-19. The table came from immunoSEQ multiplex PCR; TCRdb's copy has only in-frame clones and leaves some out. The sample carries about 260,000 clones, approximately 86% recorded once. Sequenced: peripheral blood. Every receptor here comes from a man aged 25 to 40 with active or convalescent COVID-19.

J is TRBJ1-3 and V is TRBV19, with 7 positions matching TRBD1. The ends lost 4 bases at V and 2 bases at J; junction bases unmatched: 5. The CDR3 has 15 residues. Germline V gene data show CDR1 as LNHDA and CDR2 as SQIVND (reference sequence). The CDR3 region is CASSTTQGPGNTIYF. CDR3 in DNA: TGTGCCAGTAGTACCACACAGGGGCCTGGAAACACCATATATTTT.

The CDR3 region is CASSETYGTGGSIYNSPLHF. The CDR3 nucleotides read TGCGCCAGCAGCGAGACCTATGGAACAGGGGGGTCGATTTATAATTCACCCCTCCACTTT. The V and J genes are TRBV4-1 and TRBJ1-6, with 8 nucleotides matching TRBD1. This CDR3 region has 20 residues. Germline V CDR1 and CDR2: MGHRA, YSYEKL. J lost 4 bases, V lost 5 bases, and 19 bases had no gene match.

The CDR3, as DNA: TGTGCCAGCACCTCCTATGGTGGACTGAGCTCTGGAAACACCATATATTTT. Its protein product is CASTSYGGLSSGNTIYF. The gene calls are TRBV16 and TRBJ1-3, with D unresolved. The V end lost 7 bases, the J end lost 0 bases, and 19 bases lay between the germline ends. Germline V gene sequence: CDR1 KGHSY, CDR2 FQNENV. CDR3 size: 17 residues.

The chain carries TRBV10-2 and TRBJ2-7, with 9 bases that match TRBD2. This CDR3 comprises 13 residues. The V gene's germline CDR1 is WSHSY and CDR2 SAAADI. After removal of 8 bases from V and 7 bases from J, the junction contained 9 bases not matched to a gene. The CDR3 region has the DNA TGCGCCAGCTACCGCGGGGGGGCGAGTGAGCAGTACTTC. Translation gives CASYRGGASEQYF.

The CDR3 bases are TGTGCCAGCAGTTCCACCATGTACTACTCCTACGAGCAGTACTTC. It translates to CASSSTMYYSYEQYF. The chain recombines TRBV6-5 with TRBJ2-7; unclear D gene. Trimming took off 4 bases at V and 0 bases at J, with 13 bases between the two ends. This CDR3 has 15 residues. Germline V gene data show CDR1 as MNHEY and CDR2 as SVGAGI.

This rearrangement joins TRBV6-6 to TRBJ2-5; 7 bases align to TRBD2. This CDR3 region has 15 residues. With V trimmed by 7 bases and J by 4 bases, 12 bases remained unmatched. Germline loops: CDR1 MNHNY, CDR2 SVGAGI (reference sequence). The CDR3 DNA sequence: TGTGCCAGCACTAGGGACTATCCGGGGGTAGAGACCCAGTACTTC. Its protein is CASTRDYPGVETQYF.

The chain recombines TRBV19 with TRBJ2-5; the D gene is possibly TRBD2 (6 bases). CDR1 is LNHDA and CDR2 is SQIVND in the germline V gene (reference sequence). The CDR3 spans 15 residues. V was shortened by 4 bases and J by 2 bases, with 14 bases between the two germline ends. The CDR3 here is CASSTRRGGQETQYF. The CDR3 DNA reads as TGTGCCAGTAGTACCCGGAGGGGCGGTCAAGAGACCCAGTACTTC. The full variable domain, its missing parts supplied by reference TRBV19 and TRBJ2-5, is DGGITQSPKYLFRKEGQNVTLSCEQNLNHDAMYWYRQDPGQGLRLIYYSQIVNDFQKGDIAEGYSVSREKKESFPLTVTSAQKNPTAFYLCASSTRRGGQETQYFGPGTRLLVL.

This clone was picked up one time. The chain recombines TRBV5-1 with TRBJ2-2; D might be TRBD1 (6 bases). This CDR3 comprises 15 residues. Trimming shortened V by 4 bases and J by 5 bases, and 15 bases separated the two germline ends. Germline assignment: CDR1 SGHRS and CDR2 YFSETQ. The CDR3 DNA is TGCGCCAGCAGCAAGGGGGATGGGAGTACCGGGGAGCTGTTTTTT. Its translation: CASSKGDGSTGELFF. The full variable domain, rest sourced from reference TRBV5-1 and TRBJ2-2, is KAGVTQTPRYLIKTRGQQVTLSCSPISGHRSVSWYQQTPGQGLQFLFEYFSETQRNKGNFPGRFSGRQFSNSRSEMNVSTLELGDSALYLCASSKGDGSTGELFFGEGSRLTVL.

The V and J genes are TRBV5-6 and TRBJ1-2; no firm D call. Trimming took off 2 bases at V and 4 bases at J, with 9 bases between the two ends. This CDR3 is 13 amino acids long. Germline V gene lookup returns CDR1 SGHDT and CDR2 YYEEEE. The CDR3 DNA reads TGTGCCAGCAGCTTCGGTCCCTCCTATGGCTACACCTTC. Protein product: CASSFGPSYGYTF.

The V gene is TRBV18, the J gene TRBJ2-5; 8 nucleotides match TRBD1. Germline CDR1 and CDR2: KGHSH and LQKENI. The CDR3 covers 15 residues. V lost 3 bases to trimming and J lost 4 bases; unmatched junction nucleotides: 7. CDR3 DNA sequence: TGTGCCAGCTCACCCCGGGGACAGGTTGGAGAGACCCAGTACTTC. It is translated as CASSPRGQVGETQYF.

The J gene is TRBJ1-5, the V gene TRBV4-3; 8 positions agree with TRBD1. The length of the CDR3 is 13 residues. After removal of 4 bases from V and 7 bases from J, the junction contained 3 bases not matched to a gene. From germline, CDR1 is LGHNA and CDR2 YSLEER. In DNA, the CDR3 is TGCGCCAGCAGCCCGGACAGGGTACAGCCCCAGCATTTT. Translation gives CASSPDRVQPQHF.

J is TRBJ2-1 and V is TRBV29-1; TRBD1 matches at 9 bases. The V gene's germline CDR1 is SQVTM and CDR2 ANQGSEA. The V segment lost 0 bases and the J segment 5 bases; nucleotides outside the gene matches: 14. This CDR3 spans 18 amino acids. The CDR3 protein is CSVEDWPLRGQGDNEQFF. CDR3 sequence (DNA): TGCAGCGTTGAAGATTGGCCCCTCCGGGGACAGGGAGACAATGAGCAGTTCTTC.

CDR3 sequence (DNA): TGTGCCAGCTCACCCCGGGACAGGGGGAATTCACCCCTCCACTTT. Translating gives CASSPRDRGNSPLHF. This rearrangement joins TRBV18 to TRBJ1-6; TRBD1 matches 11 bases. The V segment lost 3 bases and the J segment 7 bases; nucleotides outside the gene matches: 2. Germline V lookup: CDR1 KGHSH, CDR2 LQKENI. The CDR3 is made up of 15 amino acids.

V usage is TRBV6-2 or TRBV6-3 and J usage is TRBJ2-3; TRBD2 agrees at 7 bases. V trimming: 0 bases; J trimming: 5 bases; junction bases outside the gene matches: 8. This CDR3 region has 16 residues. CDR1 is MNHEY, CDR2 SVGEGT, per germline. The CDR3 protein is CASSYSSGGGGDTQYF. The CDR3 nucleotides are TGTGCCAGCAGTTACTCGTCAGGCGGGGGTGGAGATACGCAGTATTTT.

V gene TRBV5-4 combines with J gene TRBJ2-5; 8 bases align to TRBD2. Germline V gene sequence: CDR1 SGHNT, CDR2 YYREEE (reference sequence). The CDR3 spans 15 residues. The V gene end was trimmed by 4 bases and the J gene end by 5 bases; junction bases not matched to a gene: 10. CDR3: CASSRSGGEGETQYF. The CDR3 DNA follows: TGTGCCAGCAGCCGGAGCGGGGGAGAGGGGGAGACCCAGTACTTC.

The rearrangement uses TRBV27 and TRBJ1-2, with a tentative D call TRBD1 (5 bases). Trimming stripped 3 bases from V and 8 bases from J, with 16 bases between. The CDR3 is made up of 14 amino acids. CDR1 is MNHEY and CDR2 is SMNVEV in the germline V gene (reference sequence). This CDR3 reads CASSFGPGGGGYTF. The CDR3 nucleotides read TGTGCCAGCAGTTTCGGTCCGGGGGGAGGGGGCTACACCTTC.

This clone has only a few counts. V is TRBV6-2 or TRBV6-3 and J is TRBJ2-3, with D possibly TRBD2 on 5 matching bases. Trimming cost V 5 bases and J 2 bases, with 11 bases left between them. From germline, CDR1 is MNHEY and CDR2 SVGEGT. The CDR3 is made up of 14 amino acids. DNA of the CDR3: TGTGCCAGCAGTGAGGGAGTGGTCACAGATACGCAGTATTTT. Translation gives CASSEGVVTDTQYF.

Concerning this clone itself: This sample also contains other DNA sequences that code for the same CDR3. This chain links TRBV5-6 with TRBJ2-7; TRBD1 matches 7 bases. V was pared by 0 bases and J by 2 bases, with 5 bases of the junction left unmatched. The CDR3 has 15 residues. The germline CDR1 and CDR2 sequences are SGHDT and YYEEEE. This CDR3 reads CASSLGQGLTYEQYF. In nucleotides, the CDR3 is TGTGCCAGCAGCTTGGGACAGGGCCTAACCTACGAGCAGTACTTC.

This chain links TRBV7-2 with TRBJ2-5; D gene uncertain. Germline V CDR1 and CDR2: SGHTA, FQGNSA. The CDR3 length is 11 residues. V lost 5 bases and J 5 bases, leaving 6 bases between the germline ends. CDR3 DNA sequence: TGTGCCAGCAGCAGCCGGGAGACCCAGTACTTC. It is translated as CASSSRETQYF.

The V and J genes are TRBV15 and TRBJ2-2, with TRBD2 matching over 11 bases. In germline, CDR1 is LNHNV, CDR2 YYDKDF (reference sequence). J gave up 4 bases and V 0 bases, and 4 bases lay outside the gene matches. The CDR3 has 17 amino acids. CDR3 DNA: TGTGCCACCAGCAGAGATCAAACTAGCGGGGGCACCGGGGAGCTGTTTTTT. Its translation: CATSRDQTSGGTGELFF.

The CDR3 sequence is CASSYAGGGYGYTF. The DNA of the CDR3 is TGTGCCAGCAGTTACGCGGGGGGTGGATATGGCTACACCTTC. The rearrangement uses TRBV6-5 and TRBJ1-2, with TRBD1 as a possible D gene (5 bases). V lost 2 bases and J lost 5, with 12 bases in between. This CDR3 has 14 residues. From germline, CDR1 is MNHEY and CDR2 SVGAGI.

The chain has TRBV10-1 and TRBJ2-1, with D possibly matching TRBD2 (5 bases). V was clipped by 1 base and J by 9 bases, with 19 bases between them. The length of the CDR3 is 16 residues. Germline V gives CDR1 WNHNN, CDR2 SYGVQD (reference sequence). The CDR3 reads CASSEFTASRDGEQFF. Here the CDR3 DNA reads TGCGCCAGCAGTGAGTTTACGGCTAGCCGGGATGGTGAGCAGTTCTTC.

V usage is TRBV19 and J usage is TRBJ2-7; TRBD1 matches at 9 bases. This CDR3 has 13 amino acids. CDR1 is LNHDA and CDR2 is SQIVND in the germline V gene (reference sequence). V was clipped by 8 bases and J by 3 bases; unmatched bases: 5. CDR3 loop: CASATGGFYEQYF. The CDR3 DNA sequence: TGTGCCAGTGCGACAGGGGGGTTCTACGAGCAGTACTTC.

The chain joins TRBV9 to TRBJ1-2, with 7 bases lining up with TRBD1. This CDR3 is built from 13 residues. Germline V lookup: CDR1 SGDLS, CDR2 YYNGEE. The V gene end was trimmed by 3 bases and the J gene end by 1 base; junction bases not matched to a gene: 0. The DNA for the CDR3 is TGTGCCAGCAGCGGGGACAGTAACTATGGCTACACCTTC. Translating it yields CASSGDSNYGYTF.